The 15 T cell receptor beta chains listed next were all sequenced from one sample in a study of T cells in Graves' hyperthyroidism and ophthalmopathy. The investigators amplified TCR beta CDR3 regions from RNA transcripts. Using the HTBI primer set, a first-round RT-PCR was run on the TCR CDR3. TCRdb redid the calling of the multiplex PCR reads with MiXCR, one entry per CDR3 protein. The table has a few hundred thousand distinct CDR3 sequences, around 15% seen once. The sequenced sample was blood. These TCRs come from a woman aged 45-59 years with Graves' hyperthyroidism that later progressed to Graves' ophthalmopathy.

This clonotype was observed a handful of times. The chain couples TRBV7-9 to TRBJ2-7, with D perhaps TRBD1 (5 bases). Trimming shortened V by 3 bases and J by 5 bases, and 17 bases separated the two germline ends. The CDR3 runs to 15 residues. The germline gives CDR1 SEHNR, CDR2 FQNEAQ (reference sequence). CDR3: CASSFHKQGAHEQYF. In DNA form, the CDR3 reads TGTGCCAGCAGCTTCCATAAGCAGGGTGCCCACGAGCAGTACTTC.

Only one count was recorded for this clonotype. V gene TRBV7-2 combines with J gene TRBJ2-5, with 7 bases lining up with TRBD2. Germline values: CDR1 SGHTA, CDR2 FQGNSA. This CDR3 region has 15 residues. After removal of 1 base from V and 4 bases from J, the junction contained 6 bases not matched to a gene. This CDR3 is CASSLVRGRGETQYF. CDR3 in DNA: TGTGCCAGCAGCTTAGTTCGCGGGAGAGGAGAGACCCAGTACTTC.

Turning to this clonotype: One junction end does not reproduce the germline sequence, and a read error may be involved. The V gene is TRBV7-7, the J gene TRBJ2-5; the D call may be TRBD1 or TRBD2 (5 bases each). Germline V CDR1 and CDR2: SSHAT, FNYEAQ (reference sequence). The CDR3 sequence is 15 residues long. CDR3 protein: CASSLASGSGETQYF. DNA for the CDR3: TGTGCTAGCAGCTTAGCCTCAGGGAGTGGGGAGACCCAGTACTTC.

On this clonotype: A clone one base away is much larger, so this may be a read error. J is TRBJ1-1 and V is TRBV30; D gene unclear. Trimming stripped 4 bases from V and 3 bases from J, with 18 bases between. The CDR3 runs to 15 residues. Germline CDR1 reads GTSNPN; CDR2 reads SVGIG (reference sequence). In nucleotides, the CDR3 is TGTGCCTGGAAGAGGGCACAGAGGTTATACACTGAAGCTTTCTTT. Residues: CAWKRAQRLYTEAFF.

In its sample, this clonotype was seen many times. J is TRBJ2-5 and V is TRBV28; 7 positions agree with TRBD2. The ends lost 8 bases at V and 0 bases at J; junction bases unmatched: 9. CDR1 MDHEN and CDR2 SYDVKM come from the germline V gene. This CDR3 comprises 15 residues. CDR3 region: CASYTTSVYQETQYF. In nucleotides, the CDR3 is TGTGCCAGCTATACTACTAGCGTATACCAAGAGACCCAGTACTTC.

This clonotype was seen more than once but under ten times. The chain employs TRBV20-1 and TRBJ2-3; weak D call: TRBD1 (6 bases). V lost 5 bases and J lost 8, with 23 bases in between. In germline, CDR1 is DFQATT, CDR2 SNEGSKA (reference sequence). The CDR3 runs 15 residues. The CDR3 DNA follows: TGCAGTGCTCGGGACACGCCCGCCTCACACGTTACGCAGTATTTT. Translated, it gives CSARDTPASHVTQYF.

In this sample, this clonotype turned up many times. This chain uses TRBV20-1 with TRBJ2-3; D is uncertain. Looked up from germline, CDR1 is DFQATT and CDR2 is SNEGSKA (reference sequence). Trimming shortened V by 5 bases and J by 5 bases, and 14 bases separated the two germline ends. The length of the CDR3 is 13 residues. In DNA form, the CDR3 reads TGCAGTGCTCCCCCCCCGAGAAGAGATACGCAGTATTTT. Translating it yields CSAPPPRRDTQYF.

The chain links TRBV20-1 to TRBJ1-5, with 8 positions matching TRBD1. The CDR3 is 16 residues long. With 0 bases clipped from V and 8 bases from J, the junction kept 12 bases outside the gene matches. Germline V gene sequence: CDR1 DFQATT, CDR2 SNEGSKA (reference sequence). CDR3 sequence: CSARDPGQGISEPQHF. CDR3 sequence (DNA): TGCAGTGCTAGAGATCCCGGACAGGGAATATCAGAGCCCCAGCATTTT.

Concerning this clonotype: This may come from a read error, since a much larger clone is one base off. The chain couples TRBV18 to TRBJ1-1; D possibly corresponds to TRBD1 (5 bases). Per the germline V gene, CDR1 is KGHSH and CDR2 is LQKENI. The CDR3 extends over 16 amino acids. For the CDR3, the DNA is TGTGCCAGCTCACCAGACCAACTGGGGGTGAACACTGAAGCTTCCTTT. Its protein is CASSPDQLGVNTEASF.

This clonotype has a count of ten or more. The chain has TRBV5-1 and TRBJ2-3; the D is unclear. Per germline, CDR1 SGHRS and CDR2 YFSETQ. V was shortened by 4 bases and J by 0 bases, with 9 bases between the two germline ends. The CDR3 contains 14 residues. Here the CDR3 DNA reads TGCGCCAGCAGCATAAAAACTAGCACAGATACGCAGTATTTT. It codes for CASSIKTSTDTQYF. The variable domain in full, completed from reference TRBV5-1 and TRBJ2-3, reads KAGVTQTPRYLIKTRGQQVTLSCSPISGHRSVSWYQQTPGQGLQFLFEYFSETQRNKGNFPGRFSGRQFSNSRSEMNVSTLELGDSALYLCASSIKTSTDTQYFGPGTRLTVL.

The genes are TRBV20-1 and TRBJ2-3; possible D gene TRBD1, 6 bases. CDR1 is DFQATT, CDR2 SNEGSKA, per germline (reference sequence). The V gene lost 0 bases and the J gene lost 2 bases, with 15 bases spanning the gap. The CDR3 totals 16 residues. The CDR3 region is CSARDPGGGLTDTQYF. CDR3 coding DNA: TGCAGTGCTAGAGATCCAGGTGGGGGCCTCACAGATACGCAGTATTTT.

This clonotype was seen ten or more times. The chain uses TRBV28 and TRBJ2-3; either TRBD1 or TRBD2 may supply D (5 bases each). The V end lost 6 bases, the J end lost 10 bases, and 20 bases lay between the germline ends. Germline CDR1 reads MDHEN; CDR2 reads SYDVKM. This CDR3 is 14 amino acids long. This CDR3 is CASSPPGAGIPQYF. The CDR3 DNA reads TGTGCCAGCAGCCCGCCCGGGGCAGGGATTCCGCAGTATTTT.

This clonotype was detected many times. The chain joins TRBV24-1 to TRBJ1-2; 7 bases map to TRBD1. The CDR3 extends over 15 amino acids. The V gene's germline CDR1 is KGHDR and CDR2 SFDVKD. Germline trimming cut 3 bases from V and 2 bases from J; bases unmatched to any gene: 5. CDR3 bases: TGTGCCACCAGTGATGATCGGACAGGAAACTATGGCTACACCTTC. Amino acids: CATSDDRTGNYGYTF.

V is TRBV19 and J is TRBJ2-6; TRBD1 matches 12 bases. This CDR3 contains 17 residues. Germline V lookup: CDR1 LNHDA, CDR2 SQIVND (reference sequence). V dropped 3 bases and J dropped 4; count of bases not matched to a gene: 4. This chain's CDR3 is CASSMGQGAPGANVLTF. DNA for the CDR3: TGTGCCAGTAGTATGGGACAGGGGGCGCCAGGGGCCAACGTCCTGACTTTC.

This clonotype was recorded at least ten times. V and J are TRBV13 and TRBJ1-1; no clear D gene. V gave up 5 bases and J gave up 0 bases, with 13 bases separating them. CDR3 size: 15 residues. CDR1 PRHDT and CDR2 FYEKMQ come from the germline V gene (reference sequence). This chain's CDR3 is CASSPEEAMNTEAFF. Here the CDR3 DNA reads TGTGCCAGCAGCCCGGAGGAGGCTATGAACACTGAAGCTTTCTTT.